The text below deals with one TCR beta chain. What it binds is unknown. These data come from a study of T cell repertoires in cytomegalovirus infection. Study-wide context: CMV epitopes used comprised recently identified HLA-C-restricted ones and well-studied HLA-B-restricted ones.

From the reads, TCRdb called clonotypes with MiXCR, one entry per CDR3 protein. The data hold around 430,000 distinct CDR3 sequences, with roughly 43% observed a single time. This CDR3 region has 16 residues. Per germline, CDR1 SGHVS and CDR2 FQNEAQ. With 2 bases removed from V and 5 bases from J, the gap between germline ends came to 18 bases. This chain uses TRBV7-8 with TRBJ2-5; no definite D call. Sequenced material: cultured PBMCs, taken from culture after CMV antigen stimulation. This TCR was sampled from a human donor in good health (CMV status not recorded). Some clones in this sample may be carry-over from other donors' samples. Here the CDR3 DNA reads TGTGCCAGCAGCTTATCCCGATTAGCTTGGTTCGAGACCCAGTACTTC. This sequence encodes CASSLSRLAWFETQYF. Full variable domain (missing parts from reference TRBV7-8 and TRBJ2-5): GAGVSQSPRYKVAKRGQDVALRCDPISGHVSLFWYQQALGQGPEFLTYFQNEAQLDKSGLPSDRFFAERPEGSVSTLKIQRTQQEDSAVYLCASSLSRLAWFETQYFGPGTRLLVL.